Described below is a single TCR beta chain sequence and its context. Generated by immunoSEQ multiplex PCR, the TCRdb table keeps only in-frame clones and is missing some. This table holds 70,000 or so clones, roughly 85% found once. These data originate in a study of OX40 agonist ivuxolimab in advanced cancers. V lost 4 bases and J 0 bases, leaving 14 bases between the germline ends. CDR3 length equals 15 residues. The germline CDR1 and CDR2 sequences are SGHTS and YDEGEE. This chain joins TRBV5-8 and TRBJ2-7; D possibly matches TRBD1 or TRBD2 (5 bases each). Material: CD4+ or CD8+ T cells sorted from blood, obtained in a trial of the OX40 agonist ivuxolimab. This receptor was obtained from an adult with an advanced solid tumor such as melanoma, head and neck, liver or kidney cancer. This chain's CDR3 is CASSLGRLSSYEQYF. The CDR3 DNA reads as TGTGCCAGCAGCCTGGGACGGTTGAGCTCCTACGAGCAGTACTTC.